A selection of T cell receptor beta chains follows, all from one sample in a study of blood T cell repertoires in COVID-19. Sequencing was performed with immunoSEQ multiplex PCR; in TCRdb, only in-frame clones are kept and a portion is missing. The data contain about 22,000 clones, approximately 80% of them singletons. The source material was peripheral blood. These receptors were taken from a man between 65 and 85 years old with acute or convalescent COVID-19. The CDR3 runs from the conserved cysteine through the conserved F or W. The D gene is left open where the match is weak. Where a row states a size, it is once, few, many or the class of an expanded clone; other rows omit it.

V gene	J gene	clone size	D gene	CDR3 DNA	CDR3 protein
TRBV19	TRBJ2-7	.	.	TGTGCCAGTAGTACCCGGACAGCATCCTACGAGCAGTACTTC	CASSTRTASYEQYF
TRBV28	TRBJ1-1	.	.	TGTGCCAGCAGTTTATTGCAGTCGAACACTGAAGCTTTCTTT	CASSLLQSNTEAFF
TRBV14	TRBJ1-4	.	.	TGTGCCAGCAGCCGGAATCAGGGAAGGGAAAAACTGTTTTTT	CASSRNQGREKLFF
TRBV19	TRBJ2-6	.	.	TGTGCCAGTAATCTGGCAGAAAACTCTGGGGCCAACGTCCTGACTTTC	CASNLAENSGANVLTF
TRBV19	TRBJ1-5	.	TRBD1	TGTGCCAGTAGTATAATGGCAGGGGGCGGTCAGCCCCAGCATTTT	CASSIMAGGGQPQHF
TRBV11-2	TRBJ1-4	.	.	TGTGCCAGCAGAATTCAGGCTTCTAATGAAAAACTGTTTTTT	CASRIQASNEKLFF
TRBV30	TRBJ1-2	.	.	TGTGCCCGGGGAGAGAGCCTTGGCTACACCTTC	CARGESLGYTF
TRBV5-1	TRBJ2-3	once	.	TGCGCCAGCAGCTTGACAAAGAACCTAGGAGGGAGTGATACGCAGTATTTT	CASSLTKNLGGSDTQYF
TRBV6-5	TRBJ2-7	.	.	TGTGCCAGCAGTTACACGGACAGCTCCTACGAGCAGTACTTC	CASSYTDSSYEQYF
TRBV19	TRBJ2-1	few	.	TGTGCCAGTAGTTCCAAACAGGGAGCCGATGAGCAGTTCTTC	CASSSKQGADEQFF
TRBV5-8	TRBJ1-5	.	TRBD1	TGTGCCAGCAGCTTGGAGGGACAGGGTTTCCAGCCCCAGCATTTT	CASSLEGQGFQPQHF
TRBV5-1	TRBJ1-3	.	TRBD1	TGCGCCAGCAGCTCGACAGGGGTCCGAACTGGAAACACCATATATTTT	CASSSTGVRTGNTIYF
TRBV6-4	TRBJ1-2	.	TRBD1	TGTGCCAGCAGTGACTCCCTTACTTCAGGGGGCGCAAATGGCTACACCTTC	CASSDSLTSGGANGYTF
TRBV7-9	TRBJ2-1	once	TRBD2	TGTGCCAGCAGCCCCCGGACTAGCGGGGCGTACAATGAGCAGTTCTTC	CASSPRTSGAYNEQFF
TRBV7-3	TRBJ2-5	.	.	TGTGCCAGCAGCTTAGACAGACAAGAGACCCAGTACTTC	CASSLDRQETQYF
TRBV14	TRBJ1-6	once	TRBD1	TGTGCCAGCAGCCTGACAGGGGCTGTTAATTCACCCCTCCACTTT	CASSLTGAVNSPLHF
TRBV11-3	TRBJ2-2	.	TRBD1	TGTGCCAGCAGCCCTCGGCTCCGGGACAGGGGGACCGGGGAGCTGTTTTTT	CASSPRLRDRGTGELFF
TRBV7-9	TRBJ1-4	.	TRBD1	TGTGCCAGCAGCTTATCAGGGGGCGCGGCTAATGAAAAACTGTTTTTT	CASSLSGGAANEKLFF
TRBV10-3	TRBJ1-5	few	.	TGTGCCATCAGTGAGTCCGGAGGGCAGCCCCAGCATTTT	CAISESGGQPQHF
TRBV7-2	TRBJ1-3	few	.	TGTGCCAGCAGCTATGACAGTCCGCTTTCTGGAAACACCATATATTTT	CASSYDSPLSGNTIYF
TRBV9	TRBJ1-5	.	.	TGTGCCAGCAGCGGGCCACTGGAGGGTCAGCCCCAGCATTTT	CASSGPLEGQPQHF
TRBV19	TRBJ1-1	.	TRBD1	TGTGCCAGTAGTAACCGGGACAGGGGTCGGTTCACTGAAGCTTTCTTT	CASSNRDRGRFTEAFF
TRBV5-1	TRBJ1-2	.	TRBD1	TGCGCCAGCAGGAAGGGGGACAGGGTCTTTGGCTACACCTTC	CASRKGDRVFGYTF
TRBV9	TRBJ1-1	.	.	TGTGCCAGCAGCCCCGGAGCGACCAAGCCTTTAAATTTGAACACTGAAGCTTTCTTT	CASSPGATKPLNLNTEAFF
TRBV6-6	TRBJ1-4	.	.	TGTGCCAGCAGGGGGGGGGCGGAAGGGTTTAATGAAAAACTGTTTTTT	CASRGGAEGFNEKLFF
TRBV19	TRBJ1-2	few	.	TGTGCCAGTAGTAGCCTGCGGGGGGTAAGCTCCTATGGCTACACCTTC	CASSSLRGVSSYGYTF
TRBV10-3	TRBJ2-7	.	TRBD1	TGTGCCATCAGCGAGCCGGGACAGGGGGCAGGAGAGCAGTACTTC	CAISEPGQGAGEQYF
TRBV10-3	TRBJ2-3	.	TRBD2	TGTGCCATCAGTGGAAGGGCTAGCGGGAGTCCAGATACGCAGTATTTT	CAISGRASGSPDTQYF
TRBV6-5	TRBJ1-2	.	TRBD1	TGTGCCAGCAAAATGGCAGGGGGCTACGGCTACACCTTC	CASKMAGGYGYTF
TRBV7-3	TRBJ1-2	.	.	TGTGCCAGCAGCCCCCAACCGCGGGGAGGAGGCTATGGCTACACCTTC	CASSPQPRGGGYGYTF
TRBV7-2	TRBJ2-2	.	.	TGTGCCAGCAGCTTACCCACCTCTAGCGGGGAGCTGTTTTTT	CASSLPTSSGELFF
TRBV7-2	TRBJ2-3	.	.	TGTGCCAGCAGCTTTGGTGGGAGGCCCGCAGATACGCAGTATTTT	CASSFGGRPADTQYF
TRBV5-6	TRBJ1-2	.	.	TGTGCCAGCAGCCTGGGACACCGTAACTATGGCTACACCTTC	CASSLGHRNYGYTF
TRBV5-1	TRBJ2-2	.	TRBD1	TGCGCCAGCAGCTCCGGACAGGGGTCCGGGGAGCTGTTTTTT	CASSSGQGSGELFF
TRBV20-1	TRBJ2-7	few	.	TGCAGTGCTAGTAGGAGTAGCGGCGTCCTCTCCTACGAGCAGTACTTC	CSASRSSGVLSYEQYF
TRBV14	TRBJ2-1	.	.	TGTGCCAGCAGCCAAGACGTGGGGGCAAGTGGGAATGAGCAGTTCTTC	CASSQDVGASGNEQFF
TRBV5-4	TRBJ2-1	.	TRBD2	TGTGCCAGCAGCCGGCCGGGACTAGCGGGAGTAAAAGAGCAGTTCTTC	CASSRPGLAGVKEQFF
TRBV9	TRBJ2-2	.	.	TGTGCCAGCAGCGTAGGCGCGGACATCGCGAACACCGGGGAGCTGTTTTTT	CASSVGADIANTGELFF
TRBV7-9	TRBJ1-1	.	.	TGTGCCAGCAGCTTAGCGGGGAGTGTAGCTGAAGCTTTCTTT	CASSLAGSVAEAFF
TRBV5-4	TRBJ2-1	.	.	TGTGCCAGCAGCCCCCTCCAAGCGGTCAGCTCCTACAATGAGCAGTTCTTC	CASSPLQAVSSYNEQFF
TRBV10-3	TRBJ1-2	.	TRBD1	TGTGCCATCGGGACAGGGGGAGAGGGCTACACCTTC	CAIGTGGEGYTF
TRBV5-1	TRBJ2-2	.	TRBD1	TGCGCCAGCAGCTTGTGGGGACAGGGGGCGAACACCGGGGAGCTGTTTTTT	CASSLWGQGANTGELFF
TRBV6-2/TRBV6-3	TRBJ1-1	.	.	TGTGCCAGCAGTTACTCGCGGGGCGAGATGAACACTGAAGCTTTCTTT	CASSYSRGEMNTEAFF
TRBV7-2	TRBJ2-2	medium-sized	.	TGTGCCAGCAGCGTACAGGTAACAACGAACACCGGGGAGCTGTTTTTT	CASSVQVTTNTGELFF
TRBV6-2/TRBV6-3	TRBJ1-1	.	.	TGTGCCAGCAGTTCCAACAGGGAGATAATGAACACTGAAGCTTTCTTT	CASSSNREIMNTEAFF
TRBV19	TRBJ2-3	.	.	TGTGCCAGTACCCAACCCGGGGCAGATACGCAGTATTTT	CASTQPGADTQYF
TRBV5-3	TRBJ2-7	.	.	TGTGCCAGAAGCCCAGGGAAGAGCTCCTACGAGCAGTACTTC	CARSPGKSSYEQYF
TRBV14	TRBJ2-6	.	TRBD2	TGTGCCAGCAGGATTACTAGCGGGAGGGGTCCTGGGGCCAACGTCCTGACTTTC	CASRITSGRGPGANVLTF
TRBV5-1	TRBJ1-1	.	.	TGCGCCAGCAGCTTGAGTTCAGGAGGGAACACTGAAGCTTTCTTT	CASSLSSGGNTEAFF